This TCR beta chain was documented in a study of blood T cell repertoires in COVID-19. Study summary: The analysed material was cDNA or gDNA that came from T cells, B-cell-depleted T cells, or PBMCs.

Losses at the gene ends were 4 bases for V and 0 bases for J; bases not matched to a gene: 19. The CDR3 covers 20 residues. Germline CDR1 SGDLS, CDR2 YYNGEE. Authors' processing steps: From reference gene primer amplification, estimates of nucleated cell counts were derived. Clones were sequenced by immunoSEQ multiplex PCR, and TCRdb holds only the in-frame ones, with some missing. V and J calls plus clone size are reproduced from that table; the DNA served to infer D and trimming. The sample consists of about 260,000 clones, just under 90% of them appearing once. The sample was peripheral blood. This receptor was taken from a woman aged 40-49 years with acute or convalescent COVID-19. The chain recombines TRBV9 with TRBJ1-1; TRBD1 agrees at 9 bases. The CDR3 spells CASSPAGTGQAIRMNTEAFF. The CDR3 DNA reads TGTGCCAGCAGCCCCGCCGGGACAGGGCAGGCGATACGGATGAACACTGAAGCTTTCTTT. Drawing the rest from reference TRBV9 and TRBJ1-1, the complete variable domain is DSGVTQTPKHLITATGQRVTLRCSPRSGDLSVYWYQQSLDQGLQFLIQYYNGEERAKGNILERFSAQQFPDLHSELNLSSLELGDSALYFCASSPAGTGQAIRMNTEAFFGQGTRLTVV.